Presented here are 17 T cell receptor beta chains from one specimen sequenced in a study of T cell repertoires in cytomegalovirus infection. Antigens for these TCRs are unknown. From the reads, TCRdb called clonotypes with MiXCR, one entry per CDR3 protein. The repertoire has about 130,000 distinct CDR3 sequences, 20% to 30% of them found once; the top ten carry 34%. The material sequenced was PBMCs, sequenced either directly or after in vitro stimulation (not recorded which). Every receptor here comes from a human donor in good health (CMV status not recorded). Some clones in this sample may be carry-over from other donors' samples.

The chain combines TRBV11-3 with TRBJ1-4; D call uncertain. The V end lost 5 bases, the J end lost 8 bases, and 15 bases lay between the germline ends. This CDR3 has 14 amino acids. CDR1 and CDR2 (germline): SGHNT, YENEEA. The CDR3 DNA reads TGTGCCAGCAGCGCCCCATTTGTGAAGGAAAAACTGTTTTTT. This sequence encodes CASSAPFVKEKLFF.

The J gene is TRBJ1-4, the V gene TRBV7-6; D remains ambiguous. V was trimmed by 0 bases and J by 7 bases, leaving 9 bases between them. Germline loops: CDR1 SGHVS, CDR2 FNYEAQ. The CDR3 consists of 14 residues. The CDR3 DNA is TGTGCCAGCAGCTTAGCGCGGCGGGCTGAAAAACTGTTTTTT. Its protein product is CASSLARRAEKLFF.

This clonotype turned up a few times. The chain combines TRBV19 with TRBJ1-5; TRBD1 matches at 9 bases. From germline, CDR1 is LNHDA and CDR2 SQIVND (reference sequence). With 3 bases clipped from V and 0 bases from J, the junction kept 15 bases outside the gene matches. This CDR3 contains 20 residues. CDR3: CASSMGQGQGGRFSNQPQHF. The CDR3, as DNA: TGTGCCAGTAGTATGGGCCAGGGACAGGGAGGACGATTTAGCAATCAGCCCCAGCATTTT.

This clonotype was counted many times. This chain links TRBV4-3 with TRBJ1-4; D is perhaps TRBD1 (5 bases). This CDR3 spans 14 amino acids. Germline V gene data show CDR1 as LGHNA and CDR2 as YSLEER. V lost 8 bases and J lost 7, with 17 bases in between. CDR3 sequence: CASGALGLGEKLFF. In DNA form, the CDR3 reads TGCGCCAGCGGGGCGTTGGGCCTCGGTGAAAAACTGTTTTTT.

The sample holds many counts of this clonotype. The chain employs TRBV7-2 and TRBJ2-1; tentatively, D is TRBD2 (5 bases). V gave up 1 base and J gave up 4 bases, with 14 bases separating them. The CDR3 runs to 16 residues. CDR1 is SGHTA and CDR2 is FQGNSA in the germline V gene. CDR3 bases: TGTGCCAGCAGCTTAGGGCGAGGCCTAGCTTACAATGAGCAGTTCTTC. Its protein product is CASSLGRGLAYNEQFF.

This clonotype showed up many times. V usage is TRBV6-2 or TRBV6-3 and J usage is TRBJ2-7; D may be TRBD2 (5 bases). Germline CDR1 MNHEY, CDR2 SVGEGT. Deletions cut 7 bases from V and 2 bases from J, with 12 bases between. The CDR3 has 13 residues. The CDR3 DNA is TGTGCCAGCACTCCGGGGATTGCCTACGAGCAGTACTTC. Translation gives CASTPGIAYEQYF.

This clonotype was found a few times. This sequence joins TRBV28 and TRBJ1-5, with TRBD1 identical over 11 bases. V was clipped by 6 bases and J by 6 bases; unmatched bases: 10. This CDR3 has 16 amino acids. CDR1 MDHEN and CDR2 SYDVKM come from the germline V gene. Here the CDR3 reads CASSPSGQGASQPQHF. The CDR3, as DNA: TGTGCCAGCAGCCCGAGCGGACAGGGGGCTAGTCAGCCCCAGCATTTT.

V gene TRBV20-1 combines with J gene TRBJ2-5; 8 bases map to TRBD2. The CDR3 consists of 14 residues. V trimming: 5 bases; J trimming: 1 base; junction bases outside the gene matches: 6. CDR1 and CDR2 from the germline V gene are DFQATT and SNEGSKA (reference sequence). CDR3 in amino acids: CSAPRGGIQETQYF. CDR3 nucleotide sequence: TGCAGTGCTCCCCGGGGGGGTATCCAAGAGACCCAGTACTTC.

This clonotype was seen ten or more times. The chain links TRBV7-2 to TRBJ2-5, with TRBD1 identical over 9 bases. This CDR3 is built from 15 residues. Germline trimming cut 4 bases from V and 2 bases from J; bases unmatched to any gene: 5. Germline assignment: CDR1 SGHTA and CDR2 FQGNSA. CDR3 bases: TGTGCCAGCAGCTCATCCGGGACAGGGCAAGAGACCCAGTACTTC. As protein: CASSSSGTGQETQYF.

With regard to this clonotype: At one end the junction does not follow the germline gene, possibly because of a read error. The chain uses TRBV28 and TRBJ2-3; D gene uncertain. CDR1 is MDHEN, CDR2 SYDVKM, per germline. The CDR3 spans 13 residues. In DNA, the CDR3 is TGTGCCAGCAGCCTCAATAGGGCAGAGACGCAGTATTTT. This codes for CASSLNRAETQYF.

The chain couples TRBV29-1 to TRBJ2-3; D gene ambiguous. This CDR3 region has 10 residues. Per the germline V gene, CDR1 is SQVTM and CDR2 is ANQGSEA. V shed 0 bases and J shed 10 bases, with 5 bases lying between them. The CDR3 bases are TGCAGCGTTGAAGACTCGGCGCAGTATTTT. Protein: CSVEDSAQYF.

There are a few counts of this clonotype. The chain employs TRBV7-9 and TRBJ2-6; D is undetermined. Germline values: CDR1 SEHNR, CDR2 FQNEAQ (reference sequence). Trimming pared 2 bases from V and 2 bases from J, leaving 13 bases between. This CDR3 comprises 17 residues. The CDR3, as DNA: TGTGCCAGCAGCTTATTTCACGGGCCGACTGGGGCCAACGTCCTGACTTTC. Protein sequence: CASSLFHGPTGANVLTF.

The V and J genes are TRBV2 and TRBJ1-5, with TRBD1 matching 7 bases. V was pared by 3 bases and J by 6 bases, with 14 bases of the junction left unmatched. Germline assignment: CDR1 SNHLY and CDR2 FYNNEI. This CDR3 contains 17 residues. CDR3 nucleotide sequence: TGTGCCAGCAGTGACTATAGTCAGGGGGTAACGAGTCAGCCCCAGCATTTT. Residues: CASSDYSQGVTSQPQHF. The full variable domain, in which reference TRBV2 and TRBJ1-5 provide the parts outside the CDR3, is EPEVTQTPSHQVTQMGQEVILRCVPISNHLYFYWYRQILGQKVEFLVSFYNNEISEKSEIFDDQFSVERPDGSNFTLKIRSTKLEDSAMYFCASSDYSQGVTSQPQHFGDGTRLSIL.

This clonotype has a handful of counts. The gene calls are TRBV7-4 and TRBJ2-1; the match to TRBD2 covers 13 bases. V was clipped by 3 bases and J by 9 bases; unmatched bases: 11. The V gene's germline CDR1 is SGHVT and CDR2 SQSDAQ. This CDR3 has 17 amino acids. The CDR3 DNA sequence: TGTGCCAGCAGCTTCGGATCCCTGACTAGCGGGAGGACTGAGCAGTTCTTC. This translates into CASSFGSLTSGRTEQFF.

The CDR3: CASGMTQYTEAFF. CDR3 nucleotide sequence: TGTGCTAGTGGTATGACACAATACACTGAAGCTTTCTTT. The chain employs TRBV12-5 and TRBJ1-1; D is ambiguous. The germline V gene encodes CDR1 LGHNT and CDR2 FRNRAP. With 5 bases removed from V and 3 bases from J, the gap between germline ends came to 10 bases. This CDR3 spans 13 amino acids.

This chain connects TRBV7-6 to TRBJ1-4, with TRBD1 matching 10 bases. J gave up 4 bases and V 5 bases, and 4 bases lay outside the gene matches. The CDR3 extends over 15 amino acids. Per the germline V gene, CDR1 is SGHVS and CDR2 is FNYEAQ. The CDR3, as DNA: TGTGCCAGCAGCCCAGGGACAGGGGTTAATGAAAAACTGTTTTTT. This translates into CASSPGTGVNEKLFF. Using reference TRBV7-6 and TRBJ1-4 for the parts outside the CDR3, the full variable domain is GAGVSQSPRYKVTKRGQDVALRCDPISGHVSLYWYRQALGQGPEFLTYFNYEAQQDKSGLPNDRFSAERPEGSISTLTIQRTEQRDSAMYRCASSPGTGVNEKLFFGSGTQLSVL.

This clonotype has a count of ten or more. The rearrangement joins TRBV7-2 to TRBJ2-7; the D is unclear. CDR1 is SGHTA, CDR2 FQGNSA, per germline. The V gene lost 5 bases and the J gene lost 6 bases, with 17 bases spanning the gap. The CDR3 covers 14 residues. Written as DNA, the CDR3 is TGTGCCAGCAGCCCTCGACCGGGCTCTGGCGAGCAGTACGTC. It encodes CASSPRPGSGEQYV.